This T cell receptor (beta chain) is drawn from a study of OX40 agonist ivuxolimab in advanced cancers. At the level of the study: Patients took ivuxolimab, an agonistic anti-OX40 (CD134) antibody.

Trimming shortened V by 5 bases and J by 4 bases, and 9 bases separated the two germline ends. Germline CDR1 is SEHNR and CDR2 is FQNEAQ (reference sequence). The CDR3 has 12 amino acids. TCRdb's copy holds only in-frame clones and misses some; the assay was immunoSEQ multiplex PCR. The table lists fewer than 85,000 clones, approximately 87% of them singletons. The sequences come from CD4+ or CD8+ T cells sorted from blood, collected in a trial of the OX40 agonist ivuxolimab. This sequence originates from an adult with an advanced solid tumor such as melanoma, head and neck, liver or kidney cancer. The gene calls are TRBV7-9 and TRBJ2-7; D unresolved. The CDR3 DNA sequence: TGTGCCAGCAGCCCCCTGGGATACGAGCAGTACTTC. As protein: CASSPLGYEQYF.